The 13 T cell receptor beta chains below come from one sample, sequenced in a study of post-analysis software for immune sequencing data. Study-wide results and caveats: When patients were compared with controls, about 5 TRBV segments were more frequent, TRBV5-6, TRBV5-1 and TRBV20-1 among them.

These receptors have no identified antigens. Researchers reported that TCR beta cDNA libraries carried unique molecular identifiers. TCRdb re-called the PCR reads through MiXCR, storing one row per CDR3 protein. The sample has about 260,000 distinct CDR3 sequences; about 38% are singletons. Sample: blood. These receptors were collected from a girl aged 10 to 17 with multiple sclerosis.

This clonotype was seen more than once but under ten times. This chain's CDR3 is CASSFSGLMNTEAFF. The CDR3 nucleotides read TGTGCCAGCAGTTTCTCAGGGTTAATGAACACTGAAGCTTTCTTT. V is TRBV27 and J is TRBJ1-1; D is perhaps TRBD1 (5 bases). The germline V gene encodes CDR1 MNHEY and CDR2 SMNVEV (reference sequence). There are 15 residues in the CDR3. Deletions cut 3 bases from V and 0 bases from J, with 11 bases between.

J is TRBJ1-3 and V is TRBV21-1. TRBV21-1 is noted as a pseudogene. The CDR3 contains 15 residues. The CDR3 region has the DNA TGTGCCAGCAGCCTTGGACGGAGCTCTGGAAACACCATATATTTT. It is translated as CASSLGRSSGNTIYF.

The rearrangement uses TRBV7-6 and TRBJ2-3; 10 bases agree with TRBD2. The germline V gene encodes CDR1 SGHVS and CDR2 FNYEAQ. This CDR3 spans 18 amino acids. V trimming: 6 bases; J trimming: 2 bases; junction bases outside the gene matches: 14. CDR3 in amino acids: CASRQRTSGGGLTDTQYF. In DNA form, the CDR3 reads TGTGCCAGCAGACAAAGGACTAGCGGAGGGGGGCTCACAGATACGCAGTATTTT. Together with reference TRBV7-6 and TRBJ2-3, the CDR3 gives the full variable domain: GAGVSQSPRYKVTKRGQDVALRCDPISGHVSLYWYRQALGQGPEFLTYFNYEAQQDKSGLPNDRFSAERPEGSISTLTIQRTEQRDSAMYRCASRQRTSGGGLTDTQYFGPGTRLTVL.

The V gene is TRBV30, the J gene TRBJ1-2, with 8 bases that match TRBD1. Germline-derived CDR1 and CDR2 are GTSNPN and SVGIG (reference sequence). J was trimmed by 2 bases and V by 5 bases; bases with no gene match: 10. The CDR3 runs to 15 residues. The CDR3, as DNA: TGTGCCTGGGGTGGGGGGACAGGCTGGAACTATGGCTACACCTTC. Translated, it gives CAWGGGTGWNYGYTF.

This clonotype was picked up a small number of times. This may arise from a read error, as a much more abundant clone is one base away. The chain joins TRBV20-1 to TRBJ2-7, with TRBD2 matching over 7 bases. Germline-derived CDR1 and CDR2 are DFQATT and SNEGSKA (reference sequence). V lost 0 bases to trimming and J lost 7 bases; unmatched junction nucleotides: 12. This CDR3 spans 15 amino acids. The DNA of the CDR3 is TGCAGTGCTAGAGATCTAGACGGGGACTACAATGAGCAGTACTTC. Its translation is CSARDLDGDYNEQYF.

The gene calls are TRBV20-1 and TRBJ2-1; D could derive from TRBD1 or TRBD2 (5 bases each). The CDR3 has 14 amino acids. Germline CDR1 and CDR2: DFQATT and SNEGSKA (reference sequence). V was trimmed by 4 bases and J by 4 bases, leaving 14 bases between them. CDR3 residues: CSAIPRDGYNEQFF. The CDR3 nucleotides are TGCAGTGCTATCCCCCGGGACGGTTACAATGAGCAGTTCTTC.

This clonotype was counted at least ten times. The V and J genes are TRBV12-3 or TRBV12-4 and TRBJ1-2; D remains unclear. Trimming shortened V by 6 bases and J by 3 bases, and 11 bases separated the two germline ends. This CDR3 contains 13 residues. The CDR3 DNA sequence: TGTGCCAGCAGCCTCCCCCTTTACTATGGCTACACCTTC. This codes for CASSLPLYYGYTF.

As concerns this clonotype: This may come from a read error, since a much larger clone is one base off. The gene calls are TRBV27 and TRBJ2-1; TRBD2 aligns across 13 bases. The V gene's germline CDR1 is MNHEY and CDR2 SMNVEV (reference sequence). This CDR3 spans 18 amino acids. Germline trimming cut 6 bases from V and 6 bases from J; bases unmatched to any gene: 14. The CDR3 spells CASRNIRLAGGPSNEQFF. The CDR3 region has the DNA TGTGCCAGCAGAAACATCCGACTAGCGGGGGGTCCTAGCAATGAGCAGTTCTTC.

CDR3 region: CASSRQGPSETQYF. CDR3 bases: TGTGCCAGCAGCCGACAGGGTCCATCAGAGACCCAGTACTTC. The chain combines TRBV14 with TRBJ2-5; 7 bases match TRBD1. The CDR3 is 14 amino acids. Germline CDR1 is SGHDN and CDR2 is FVKESK. With V trimmed by 4 bases and J by 4 bases, 6 bases remained unmatched.

The chain uses TRBV29-1 and TRBJ1-2; D uncertain. Germline CDR1 is SQVTM and CDR2 is ANQGSEA. Trimming removed 5 bases at V and 4 bases at J, with 11 bases between. The CDR3 length is 12 residues. The CDR3 bases are TGCAGCGTTAAGCCCCTCGGCTATGGCTACACCTTC. Translating it yields CSVKPLGYGYTF.

The CDR3 here is CASSPVGGRTYNEQFF. CDR3 DNA: TGTGCCAGCAGCCCCGTAGGAGGACGGACCTACAATGAGCAGTTCTTC. The V call is TRBV9, the J call TRBJ2-1, with D tentatively TRBD2 (5 bases). Germline V gene lookup returns CDR1 SGDLS and CDR2 YYNGEE. V was pared by 4 bases and J by 2 bases, with 16 bases between. The CDR3 is 16 amino acids.

The chain joins TRBV25-1 to TRBJ1-2; 8 nucleotides agree with TRBD1. Germline trimming cut 1 base from V and 6 bases from J; bases unmatched to any gene: 7. CDR3 length equals 15 residues. Per germline, CDR1 MGHDK and CDR2 SYGVNS. In DNA, the CDR3 is TGTGCCAGCAGTGAATTTGGGACAGGCTACGATGGCTACACCTTC. Translating it yields CASSEFGTGYDGYTF.

This clonotype was found many times. The chain couples TRBV29-1 to TRBJ2-5; maybe TRBD1 (5 bases). Trimming cost V 4 bases and J 5 bases, with 8 bases left between them. Germline CDR1 SQVTM, CDR2 ANQGSEA. This CDR3 has 11 amino acids. The CDR3 DNA reads as TGCAGCGTTGCAGGGTTTGAGACCCAGTACTTC. This codes for CSVAGFETQYF.